This TCR beta chain was recorded in a study of cytomegalovirus exposure and HLA in healthy donors. Findings of the study overall: Analyses of presence/absence relied on an assumption of roughly uniform sequencing depth across donors. Earlier findings revealed that most TCR beta V segments proved productive either about 87% or about 30% of the time.

As to this clone: Its specificity is unknown.

Germline CDR1 and CDR2: SNHLY and FYNNEI. The length of the CDR3 is 16 residues. J lost 2 bases, V lost 1 base, and 5 bases had no gene match. The PCR employed 60 Vbeta primers together with 13 Jbeta primers. Clones were read by immunoSEQ multiplex PCR, and TCRdb kept only the in-frame ones, dropping some. The table records under 150,000 clones, 65% to 85% of them present only once. The clonotype comes from a male donor in good health and CMV-seronegative. The chain combines TRBV2 with TRBJ2-3, with TRBD2 matching over 8 bases. Material: PBMCs. The CDR3 protein is CASSEVASGYTDTQYF. CDR3 in DNA: TGTGCCAGCAGTGAAGTGGCTAGCGGGTACACAGATACGCAGTATTTT.